What follows are 23 T cell receptor beta chains derived from one specimen sequenced in a study of cytomegalovirus exposure and HLA in healthy donors. Sequencing was performed with immunoSEQ multiplex PCR; in TCRdb, only in-frame clones are kept and a portion is missing. In the table there are 250,000 or so clones, around 87% of which are singletons. The sequenced sample was PBMCs. Receptors were obtained from a woman between 18 and 29 years old in good health and CMV-seronegative.

The V and J genes are TRBV4-1 and TRBJ1-5, with D possibly matching TRBD1 (6 bases). V was trimmed by 3 bases and J by 4 bases, leaving 16 bases between them. The CDR3 is 16 amino acids. CDR1 and CDR2 (germline): MGHRA, YSYEKL. The CDR3 sequence is CASSHRDTSTNQPQHF. The CDR3 DNA reads as TGCGCCAGCAGCCACCGGGACACGAGTACAAATCAGCCCCAGCATTTT.

The genes are TRBV6-5 and TRBJ1-2, with unresolved D. Germline-derived CDR1 and CDR2 are MNHEY and SVGAGI. Trimming left V 4 bases short and J 4 bases short, with 7 bases between. The CDR3 runs to 12 residues. CDR3 sequence (DNA): TGTGCCAGCAGTTCCCTCCTCTATGGCTACACCTTC. Its protein is CASSSLLYGYTF.

This chain links TRBV18 with TRBJ1-4; possible D gene TRBD1, 5 bases. The germline V gene encodes CDR1 KGHSH and CDR2 LQKENI. Trimming stripped 3 bases from V and 4 bases from J, with 12 bases between. The CDR3 spans 15 residues. CDR3 sequence (DNA): TGTGCCAGCTCACCCCAGGGTGTCGGTAATGAAAAACTGTTTTTT. Protein sequence: CASSPQGVGNEKLFF.

The CDR3: CASSYFGQGENNEQFF. The CDR3, as DNA: TGTGCCAGCAGTTATTTCGGACAGGGGGAAAACAATGAGCAGTTCTTC. This chain joins TRBV6-5 and TRBJ2-1; 10 positions agree with TRBD1. Germline trimming cut 3 bases from V and 5 bases from J; bases unmatched to any gene: 7. The CDR3 is 16 residues long. Germline values: CDR1 MNHEY, CDR2 SVGAGI.

The CDR3 region has the DNA TGTGCCAGCATCCGGGACAGGGGAAAGAACACTGAAGCTTTCTTT. Translating it yields CASIRDRGKNTEAFF. The chain employs TRBV5-4 and TRBJ1-1; 10 bases agree with TRBD1. The CDR3 loop spans 15 amino acids. Germline CDR1 SGHNT, CDR2 YYREEE (reference sequence). J lost 1 base, V lost 6 bases, and 6 bases had no gene match. Full variable domain (rest looked up from reference TRBV5-4 and TRBJ1-1): ETGVTQSPTHLIKTRGQQVTLRCSSQSGHNTVSWYQQALGQGPQFIFQYYREEENGRGNFPPRFSGLQFPNYSSELNVNALELDDSALYLCASIRDRGKNTEAFFGQGTRLTVV.

J is TRBJ1-2 and V is TRBV5-1, with 7 bases matching TRBD1. V shed 2 bases and J 6 bases; nucleotides not matched to a gene: 7. The germline V gene has CDR1 SGHRS and CDR2 YFSETQ. CDR3 length: 14 amino acids. The CDR3 nucleotides read TGCGCCAGCAGCTTCGGACAGGATGTAGATGGCTACACCTTC. The encoded protein is CASSFGQDVDGYTF.

The chain combines TRBV9 with TRBJ1-3; 7 nucleotides agree with TRBD1. Looked up from germline, CDR1 is SGDLS and CDR2 is YYNGEE. V dropped 2 bases and J dropped 0; count of bases not matched to a gene: 2. The CDR3 runs 15 residues. The CDR3 nucleotides are TGTGCCAGCAGCGTGTGGGACAGCTCTGGAAACACCATATATTTT. The encoded protein is CASSVWDSSGNTIYF.

The gene calls are TRBV9 and TRBJ1-1; D is unclear. This CDR3 region has 14 residues. In germline, CDR1 is SGDLS, CDR2 YYNGEE. Trimming left V 4 bases short and J 3 bases short, with 13 bases between. The CDR3 loop reads CASSLYISDTEAFF. DNA of the CDR3: TGTGCCAGCAGCCTCTATATTTCGGACACTGAAGCTTTCTTT.

The chain couples TRBV6-6 to TRBJ1-2; weak D call: TRBD1 (6 bases). The CDR3 covers 15 residues. Looked up from germline, CDR1 is MNHNY and CDR2 is SVGAGI (reference sequence). With 6 bases removed from V and 0 bases from J, the gap between germline ends came to 14 bases. The CDR3 reads CASSNGQSANYGYTF. The CDR3 DNA sequence: TGTGCCAGCAGCAACGGACAGTCCGCTAACTATGGCTACACCTTC.

This chain uses TRBV10-3 with TRBJ2-4, with 12 bases lining up with TRBD2. With 3 bases clipped from V and 8 bases from J, the junction kept 11 bases outside the gene matches. Germline V lookup: CDR1 ENHRY, CDR2 SYGVKD. The CDR3 is 17 residues long. CDR3 nucleotides: TGTGCCATCAGTGATACCGCGGCCGGACTAGCGGGATACATTCAGTACTTC. This translates into CAISDTAAGLAGYIQYF.

J is TRBJ1-2 and V is TRBV28, with D tentatively TRBD1 (6 bases). Trimming shortened V by 5 bases and J by 3 bases, and 10 bases separated the two germline ends. CDR1 MDHEN and CDR2 SYDVKM come from the germline V gene. The length of the CDR3 is 13 residues. The CDR3 reads CASSKGQDYGYTF. In nucleotides, the CDR3 is TGTGCCAGCAGTAAGGGACAAGACTATGGCTACACCTTC.

This clone was counted once. The chain combines TRBV18 with TRBJ1-2; 9 nucleotides align to TRBD1. Germline loops: CDR1 KGHSH, CDR2 LQKENI. With V trimmed by 3 bases and J by 3 bases, 8 bases remained unmatched. The CDR3 is made up of 16 amino acids. The CDR3 region has the DNA TGTGCCAGCTCACCCCCCGGGACAGGGCTCCACTATGGCTACACCTTC. Translated, it gives CASSPPGTGLHYGYTF.

The chain is built from TRBV7-8 and TRBJ2-7; perhaps TRBD1 as D (6 bases). Trimming took 1 base from V and 7 from J, leaving 20 bases between them. The CDR3 totals 16 residues. CDR1 is SGHVS, CDR2 FQNEAQ, per germline. CDR3 DNA sequence: TGTGCCAGCAGCTTAGATGCAGGGGCCGTTGTGCGGGAGCAGTACTTC. This sequence encodes CASSLDAGAVVREQYF. The variable domain in full, with the rest retrieved from reference TRBV7-8 and TRBJ2-7, is GAGVSQSPRYKVAKRGQDVALRCDPISGHVSLFWYQQALGQGPEFLTYFQNEAQLDKSGLPSDRFFAERPEGSVSTLKIQRTQQEDSAVYLCASSLDAGAVVREQYFGPGTRLTVT.

This chain joins TRBV28 and TRBJ2-5, with D possibly being TRBD1 (6 bases). Per the germline V gene, CDR1 is MDHEN and CDR2 is SYDVKM. V lost 5 bases, J lost 5 bases, and 24 bases lay in between. CDR3 size: 17 residues. The CDR3 is CASSGPRQVGLRETQYF. CDR3 nucleotides: TGTGCCAGCAGTGGTCCCCGACAGGTTGGGCTTCGGGAGACCCAGTACTTC.

The chain carries TRBV7-3 and TRBJ2-7; TRBD2 aligns across 8 bases. The CDR3 contains 15 residues. The V gene's germline CDR1 is SGHTA and CDR2 FQGTGA. The V gene end was trimmed by 1 base and the J gene end by 2 bases; junction bases not matched to a gene: 4. The CDR3 protein is CASSLSGGPPYEQYF. The CDR3 DNA reads as TGTGCCAGCAGCTTAAGCGGGGGGCCCCCCTACGAGCAGTACTTC.

This sequence joins TRBV7-6 and TRBJ2-3, with D possibly TRBD1 on 6 matching bases. V dropped 5 bases and J dropped 0 bases, with 18 bases sitting between them. Germline-derived CDR1 and CDR2 are SGHVS and FNYEAQ. The CDR3 sequence is 17 residues long. The CDR3 spells CASSTFARGGSTDTQYF. CDR3 coding DNA: TGTGCCAGCAGCACCTTCGCCAGGGGCGGTAGCACAGATACGCAGTATTTT. Drawing the rest from reference TRBV7-6 and TRBJ2-3, the complete variable domain is GAGVSQSPRYKVTKRGQDVALRCDPISGHVSLYWYRQALGQGPEFLTYFNYEAQQDKSGLPNDRFSAERPEGSISTLTIQRTEQRDSAMYRCASSTFARGGSTDTQYFGPGTRLTVL.

This clone was seen a handful of times. This chain uses TRBV10-3 with TRBJ2-1; D gene uncertain. Between the trimmed V and J ends, which lost 0 bases and 9 bases, there was a span of 18 bases. The CDR3 is made up of 16 amino acids. The germline V gene has CDR1 ENHRY and CDR2 SYGVKD. This chain's CDR3 is CAISESELDLSSEQFF. The CDR3 bases are TGTGCCATCAGTGAGTCGGAGCTCGATTTAAGTTCTGAGCAGTTCTTC.

This chain joins TRBV6-6 and TRBJ2-1; D is ambiguous. The V and J ends lost 3 bases and 3 bases respectively, with 12 bases between them. In germline, CDR1 is MNHNY, CDR2 SVGAGI (reference sequence). The CDR3 contains 15 residues. CDR3 coding DNA: TGTGCCAGCAGTTATTTCGTACTAAACTACAATGAGCAGTTCTTC. This encodes CASSYFVLNYNEQFF.

The rearrangement joins TRBV6-1 to TRBJ1-3; maybe TRBD1 (5 bases). This CDR3 has 14 amino acids. The V gene lost 9 bases and the J gene lost 3 bases, with 15 bases spanning the gap. Germline V CDR1 and CDR2: MNHNS, SASEGT. CDR3 DNA sequence: TGTGCCAGTGTAAGCGACAGTTATGGAAACACCATATATTTT. It is translated as CASVSDSYGNTIYF.

The chain recombines TRBV29-1 with TRBJ1-1; no definite D call. V lost 4 bases and J 2 bases, leaving 11 bases between the germline ends. Germline-derived CDR1 and CDR2 are SQVTM and ANQGSEA. The CDR3 spans 13 residues. CDR3 nucleotide sequence: TGCAGCGTTGTGTTACGCCTAAACACTGAAGCTTTCTTT. Amino acid sequence: CSVVLRLNTEAFF.

The chain has TRBV5-4 and TRBJ2-1; 8 nucleotides line up with TRBD1. Germline CDR1 SGHNT, CDR2 YYREEE (reference sequence). The CDR3 has 13 amino acids. Trimming removed 4 bases from V and 6 bases from J; junction bases left unmatched: 3. Here the CDR3 DNA reads TGTGCCAGCAGCCACAGGGGGAGCAATGAGCAGTTCTTC. It specifies CASSHRGSNEQFF.

This clone was counted between two and nine times. This chain uses TRBV5-1 with TRBJ1-6; TRBD1 aligns across 9 bases. V trimming: 0 bases; J trimming: 10 bases; junction bases outside the gene matches: 5. Germline V lookup: CDR1 SGHRS, CDR2 YFSETQ. This CDR3 is 15 amino acids long. The DNA for the CDR3 is TGCGCCAGCAGCTTGGGGACAGGGGTTGACTCACCCCTCCACTTT. Protein product: CASSLGTGVDSPLHF.

This chain joins TRBV2 and TRBJ2-2, with 7 nucleotides matching TRBD1. CDR3 length equals 13 residues. CDR1 SNHLY and CDR2 FYNNEI come from the germline V gene. V shed 5 bases and J 6 bases; nucleotides not matched to a gene: 3. The CDR3 here is CASSQQGAGELFF. The CDR3 DNA reads TGTGCCAGCAGTCAGCAGGGGGCCGGGGAGCTGTTTTTT. Variable domain in full (rest from reference TRBV2 and TRBJ2-2): EPEVTQTPSHQVTQMGQEVILRCVPISNHLYFYWYRQILGQKVEFLVSFYNNEISEKSEIFDDQFSVERPDGSNFTLKIRSTKLEDSAMYFCASSQQGAGELFFGEGSRLTVL.